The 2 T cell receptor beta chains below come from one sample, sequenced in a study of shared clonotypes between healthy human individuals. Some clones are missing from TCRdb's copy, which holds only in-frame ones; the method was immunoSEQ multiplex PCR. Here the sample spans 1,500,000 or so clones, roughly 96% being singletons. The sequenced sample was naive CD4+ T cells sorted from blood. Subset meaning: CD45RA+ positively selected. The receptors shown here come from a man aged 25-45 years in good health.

CDR3 protein: CASSSRDRGDEQYF. CDR3 DNA: TGTGCCAGCAGCTCGAGAGACAGGGGAGACGAGCAGTACTTC. The rearrangement links TRBV5-6 to TRBJ2-7; 8 positions match TRBD1. The germline CDR1 and CDR2 sequences are SGHDT and YYEEEE. V was pared by 3 bases and J by 5 bases, with 7 bases of the junction left unmatched. The CDR3 is 14 amino acids.

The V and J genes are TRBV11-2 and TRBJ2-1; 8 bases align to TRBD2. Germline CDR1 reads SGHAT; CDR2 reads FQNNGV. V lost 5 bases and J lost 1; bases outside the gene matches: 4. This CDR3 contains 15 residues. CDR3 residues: CASSPREGSYNEQFF. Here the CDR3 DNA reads TGTGCCAGCAGCCCACGGGAGGGGTCCTACAATGAGCAGTTCTTC. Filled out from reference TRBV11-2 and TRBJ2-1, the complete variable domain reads EAGVAQSPRYKIIEKRQSVAFWCNPISGHATLYWYQQILGQGPKLLIQFQNNGVVDDSQLPKDRFSAERLKGVDSTLKIQPAKLEDSAVYLCASSPREGSYNEQFFGPGTRLTVL.